This TCR beta chain was sequenced for a study of shared clonotypes between healthy human individuals (dated by TCRdb to about 2020). Concerning the study at large: A couple of women and a few men aged 18 to 49 years were included in the cohort. To estimate repertoire size and how much clonotype sharing occurs between individuals, the study deeply sequenced the blood TCR repertoires of five healthy adults. To increase sequencing depth and limit assay-specific biases, different laboratories used diverse techniques to prepare libraries and sequence TCR repertoires. Per donor, leukapheresis produced somewhere between about 0.94 and 9.5 billion PBMCs. For each donor, CD4 naive and CD4 memory were each run on three plates, CD8 naive on two plates, and CD8 memory on one plate.

Using the deep immunoSEQ assay, multiplex PCR amplified TCR CDR3 regions from genomic DNA. Extracted genomic DNA from each cell subset was spread evenly across all wells of several immunoSEQ 96-well plates, with each plate serving as a replicate. For sorted subsets, each replicate PCR was loaded with 200 ng genomic DNA, equivalent to some 31,000 T cell genomes. The purified libraries were quantified using a Qubit 3.0 fluorometer, sized with a Bioanalyzer 2100, and then quantified again using the KAPA Library Quantification kit. Each immunoSEQ 96-well plate was sequenced on its own single-read 150-cycle Illumina NextSeq 550 flow cell. The source study handled its data this way. Because the immunoSEQ output held only junctional sequences and lacked quality scores, the filtering could not match the filtering applied to full-length reads. Sequences were annotated with PyIR, a Python wrapper for IgBLAST v1.9, using IMGT germline references to assign V/J genes and CDR3. Reads were filtered out if the reads had weak V/J assignments (E-value above 1e-6), no CDR3, stop codons, out-of-frame junctions, or ambiguous translated residues. V3J clonotypes were defined as sequences sharing an identical inferred V gene, J gene, and CDR3 amino acid sequence. Percentage overlap between repertoires was computed as shared unique clonotypes divided by the size of the smaller repertoire. Three approaches were used to assess repertoire richness: RTK rarefaction, the Chao1 estimator, and Recon v2.1 estimates of unobserved clonotypes. For all TCRbeta clonotypes obtained by the gDNA method from a handful of donors, generation probabilities were computed with OLGA. TCRdb took over this immuneACCESS table, retaining in-frame rearrangements with V and J assigned. Such tables are incomplete; in checked studies, under half of the missing clones stem from an unresolved V gene, and the remainder is unexplained. D and trimming were read from the DNA, whereas the V and J calls and clone size are those reported in that table. Counted in this sample were millions of clones; approximately 94% of them appeared once. The top ten clones comprise under 2% of the sample.

On this clone: It has no known antigen specificity. Base-call qualities are not available, and no considerably larger clone is one nucleotide away.

Inclusive of the bounding cysteine and phenylalanine, the CDR3 is 16 residues long. The only DNA kept is the CDR3, 48 bases in frame from the first base. Between the V and J ends, shortened by 7 bases and 7 bases respectively, the junction contains 26 bases. Sequences MNHEY (CDR1) and SMNVEV (CDR2) are obtained from the germline V gene (reference sequence). Overall study results and their limits: Clonotypes shared by all four sorted-subset donors showed higher generation probabilities than non-shared clonotypes. Pairwise subsampling led to the expectation that sequencing depth would affect the degree of clonotype sharing among donors. The small number of donors limited the genetic and exposure-history diversity represented. Rarefaction of sorted-subset datasets indicated incomplete sequencing despite the large sequencing depth. Approximately 5% of naive CD4, around 3.5% of naive CD8, about 2.1% of memory CD4, and 0.4% of memory CD8 clonotypes were shared across a few donors. Estimated clonotype richness was generally larger for naive than for memory subsets. Sampling was restricted to blood, and TCR repertoires in tissues likely differ from the TCR repertoires found in blood.

CD8 naive samples were obtained by positive selection for CCR7 among CD45RO-negative cells, yielding a CD45RA+CCR7+ population from which TemRA cells were excluded. Healthy HIV-negative adults with no recently reported acute infections or vaccinations were included as donors. Only Caucasian adults living in Nashville, Tennessee, USA were represented among the donors. After blood collection by leukapheresis, PBMCs were isolated using Ficoll-Histopaque density gradient centrifugation and then cryopreserved in the vapor phase of liquid nitrogen. Analytical flow cytometry was used to check the purity and quantity of each magnetically sorted T cell population. From each sorted fraction, genomic DNA was isolated and quantified by UV absorbance on a Nanodrop 2000c.

The chain couples TRBV27 to TRBJ2-7; the D gene could be either TRBD1 or TRBD2, each agreeing at 5 bases. The TCR comes from a young man in good health. Some clones in this sample may be carry-over from other donors' samples. What was sequenced was naive CD8+ T cells from PBMCs. The meaning of the sample's cell subset or site label: CD45RA+CCR7+. The CDR3 in this case is CASTPSTGHVAREQYF. Here is the DNA: TGTGCCAGCACGCCCTCCACAGGCCATGTAGCGCGGGAGCAGTACTTC.